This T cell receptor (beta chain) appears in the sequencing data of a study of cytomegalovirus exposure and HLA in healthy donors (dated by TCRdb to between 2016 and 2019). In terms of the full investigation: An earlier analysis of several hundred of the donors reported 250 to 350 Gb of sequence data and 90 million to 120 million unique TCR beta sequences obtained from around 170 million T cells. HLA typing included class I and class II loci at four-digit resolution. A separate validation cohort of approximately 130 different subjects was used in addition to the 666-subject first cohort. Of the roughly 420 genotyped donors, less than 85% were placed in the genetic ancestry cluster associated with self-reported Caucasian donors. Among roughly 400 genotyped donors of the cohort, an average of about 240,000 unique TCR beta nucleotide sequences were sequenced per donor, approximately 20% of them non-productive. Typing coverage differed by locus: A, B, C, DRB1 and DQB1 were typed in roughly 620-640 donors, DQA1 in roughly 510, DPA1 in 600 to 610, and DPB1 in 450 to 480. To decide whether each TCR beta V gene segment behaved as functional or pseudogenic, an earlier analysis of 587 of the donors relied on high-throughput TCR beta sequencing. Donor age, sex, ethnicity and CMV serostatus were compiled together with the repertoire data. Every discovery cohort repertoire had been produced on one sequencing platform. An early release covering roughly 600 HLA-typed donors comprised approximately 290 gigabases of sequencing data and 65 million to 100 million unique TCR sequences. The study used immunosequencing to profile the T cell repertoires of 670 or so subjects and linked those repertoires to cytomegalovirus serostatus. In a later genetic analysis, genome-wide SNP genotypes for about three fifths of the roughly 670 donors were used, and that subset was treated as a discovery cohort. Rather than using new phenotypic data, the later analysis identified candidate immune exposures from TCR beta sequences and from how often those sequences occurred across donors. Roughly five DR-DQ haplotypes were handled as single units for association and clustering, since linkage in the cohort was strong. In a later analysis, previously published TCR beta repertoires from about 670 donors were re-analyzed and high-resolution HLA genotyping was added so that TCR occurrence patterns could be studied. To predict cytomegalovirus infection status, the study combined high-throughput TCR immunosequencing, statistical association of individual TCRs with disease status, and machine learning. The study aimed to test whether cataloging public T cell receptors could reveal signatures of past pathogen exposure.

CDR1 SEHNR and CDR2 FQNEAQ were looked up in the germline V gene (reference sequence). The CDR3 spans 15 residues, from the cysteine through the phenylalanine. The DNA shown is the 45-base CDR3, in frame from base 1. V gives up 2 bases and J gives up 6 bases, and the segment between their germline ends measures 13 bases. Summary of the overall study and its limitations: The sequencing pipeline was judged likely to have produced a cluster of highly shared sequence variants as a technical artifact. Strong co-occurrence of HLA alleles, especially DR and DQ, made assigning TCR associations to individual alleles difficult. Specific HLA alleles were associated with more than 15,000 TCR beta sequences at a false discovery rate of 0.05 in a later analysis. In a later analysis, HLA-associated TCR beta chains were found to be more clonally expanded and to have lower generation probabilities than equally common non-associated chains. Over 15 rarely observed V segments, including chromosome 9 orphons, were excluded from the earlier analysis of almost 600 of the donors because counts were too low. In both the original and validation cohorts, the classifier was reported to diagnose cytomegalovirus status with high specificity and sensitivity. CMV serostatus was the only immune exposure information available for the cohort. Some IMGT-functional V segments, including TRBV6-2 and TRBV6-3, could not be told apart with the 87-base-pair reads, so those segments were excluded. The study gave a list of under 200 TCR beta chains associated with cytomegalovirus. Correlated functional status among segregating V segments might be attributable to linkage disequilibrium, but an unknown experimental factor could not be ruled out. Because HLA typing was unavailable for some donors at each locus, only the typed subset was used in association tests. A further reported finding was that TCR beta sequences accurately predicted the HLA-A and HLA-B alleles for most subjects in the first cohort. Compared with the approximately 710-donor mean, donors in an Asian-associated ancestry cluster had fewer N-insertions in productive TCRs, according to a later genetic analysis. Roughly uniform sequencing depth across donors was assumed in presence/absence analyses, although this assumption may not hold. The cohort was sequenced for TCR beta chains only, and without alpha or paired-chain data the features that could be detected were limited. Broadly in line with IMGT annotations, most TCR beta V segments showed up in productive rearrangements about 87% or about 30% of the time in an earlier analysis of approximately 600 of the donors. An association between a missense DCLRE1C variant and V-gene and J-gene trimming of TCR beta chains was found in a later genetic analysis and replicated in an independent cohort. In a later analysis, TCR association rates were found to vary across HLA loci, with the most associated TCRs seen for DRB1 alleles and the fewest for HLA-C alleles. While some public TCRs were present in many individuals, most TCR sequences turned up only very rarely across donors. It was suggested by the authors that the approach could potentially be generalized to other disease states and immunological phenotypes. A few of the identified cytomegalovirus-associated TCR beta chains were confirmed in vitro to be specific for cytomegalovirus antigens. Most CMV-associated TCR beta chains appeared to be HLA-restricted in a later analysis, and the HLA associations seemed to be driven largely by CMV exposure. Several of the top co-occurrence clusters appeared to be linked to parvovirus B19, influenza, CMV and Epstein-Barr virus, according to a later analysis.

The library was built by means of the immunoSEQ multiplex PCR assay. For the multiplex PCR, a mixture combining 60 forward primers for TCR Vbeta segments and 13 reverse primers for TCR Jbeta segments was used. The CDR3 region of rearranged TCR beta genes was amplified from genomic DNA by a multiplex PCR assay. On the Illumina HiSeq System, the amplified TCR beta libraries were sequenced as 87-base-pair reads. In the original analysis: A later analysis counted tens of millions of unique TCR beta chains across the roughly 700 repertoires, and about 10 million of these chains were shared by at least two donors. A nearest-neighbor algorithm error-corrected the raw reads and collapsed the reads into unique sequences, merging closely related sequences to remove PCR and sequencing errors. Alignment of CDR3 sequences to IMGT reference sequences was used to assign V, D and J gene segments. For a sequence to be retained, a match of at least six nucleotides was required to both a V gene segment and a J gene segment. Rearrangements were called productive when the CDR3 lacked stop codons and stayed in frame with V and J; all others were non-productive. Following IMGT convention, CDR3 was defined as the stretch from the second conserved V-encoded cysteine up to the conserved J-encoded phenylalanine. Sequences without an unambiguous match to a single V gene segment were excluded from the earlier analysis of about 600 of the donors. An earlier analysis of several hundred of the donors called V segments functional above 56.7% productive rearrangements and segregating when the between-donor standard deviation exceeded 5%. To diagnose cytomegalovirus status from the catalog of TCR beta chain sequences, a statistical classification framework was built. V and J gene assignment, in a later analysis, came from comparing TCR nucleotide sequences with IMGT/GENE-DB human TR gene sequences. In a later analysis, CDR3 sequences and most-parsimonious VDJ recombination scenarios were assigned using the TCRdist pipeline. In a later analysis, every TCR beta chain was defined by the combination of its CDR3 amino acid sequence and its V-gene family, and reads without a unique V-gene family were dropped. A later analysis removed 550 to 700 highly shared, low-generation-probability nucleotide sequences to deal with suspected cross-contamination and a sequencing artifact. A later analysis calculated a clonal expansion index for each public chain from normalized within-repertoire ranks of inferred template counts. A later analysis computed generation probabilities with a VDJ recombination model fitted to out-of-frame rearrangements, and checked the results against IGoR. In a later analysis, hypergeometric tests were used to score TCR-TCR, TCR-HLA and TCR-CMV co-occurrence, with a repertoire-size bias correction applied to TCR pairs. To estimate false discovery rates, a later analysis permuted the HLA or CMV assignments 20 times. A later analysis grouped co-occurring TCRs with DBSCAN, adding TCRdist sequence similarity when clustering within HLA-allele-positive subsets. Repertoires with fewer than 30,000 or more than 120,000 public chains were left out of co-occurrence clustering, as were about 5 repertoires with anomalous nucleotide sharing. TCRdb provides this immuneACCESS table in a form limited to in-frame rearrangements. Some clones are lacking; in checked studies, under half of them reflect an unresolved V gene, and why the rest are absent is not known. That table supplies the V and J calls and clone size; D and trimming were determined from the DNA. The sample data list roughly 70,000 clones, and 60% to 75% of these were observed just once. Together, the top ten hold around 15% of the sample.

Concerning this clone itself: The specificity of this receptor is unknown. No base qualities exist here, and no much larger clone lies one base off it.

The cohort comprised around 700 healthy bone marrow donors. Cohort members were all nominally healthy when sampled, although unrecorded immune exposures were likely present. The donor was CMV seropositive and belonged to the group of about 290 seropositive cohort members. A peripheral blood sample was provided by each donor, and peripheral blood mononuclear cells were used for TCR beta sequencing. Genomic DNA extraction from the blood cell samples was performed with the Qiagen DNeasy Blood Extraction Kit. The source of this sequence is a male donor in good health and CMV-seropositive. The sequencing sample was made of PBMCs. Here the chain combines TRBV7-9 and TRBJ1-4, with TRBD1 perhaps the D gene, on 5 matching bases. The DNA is TGTGCCAGCAGCTTATCCCGGGGGACGGATGAAAAACTGTTTTTT. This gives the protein CASSLSRGTDEKLFF.